This T cell receptor (beta chain) is drawn from a study of vaccination and CD4 T cells after COVID-19. Study-wide background: Four females and six males made up the convalescents, with two Hispanic.

Sequenced with the Oncomine TCR Beta short-read assay was DNA taken from cultured CD4+ T cells. Each CDR3 protein is one row after TCRdb ran MiXCR on the PCR reads. The sample holds fewer than 15,000 distinct CDR3 sequences, 21% seen once. Study-wide results and caveats: Convalescent patients' vaccine-specific clones were spike mono-reactive in 304 of 307 cases.

The treatment here: roughly 11-day PBMC culture with coronavirus spike peptide pools or control peptides (ViraFEST assay). About this clonotype itself: Its specificity is unknown.

V was trimmed by 5 bases and J by 5 bases, leaving 15 bases between them. This CDR3 region has 14 residues. CDR1 and CDR2 (germline): SEHNR, FQNEAQ (reference sequence). The rearrangement uses TRBV7-9 and TRBJ2-5; D uncertain. This specimen consisted of CD4+ T cells from blood, cultured in vitro, obtained before SARS-CoV-2 vaccination. The TCR comes from a human donor who received a COVID-19 vaccine. This chain's CDR3 is CASSPAVLRETQYF. The CDR3 region has the DNA TGTGCCAGCAGCCCAGCAGTGCTCAGGGAGACCCAGTACTTC.